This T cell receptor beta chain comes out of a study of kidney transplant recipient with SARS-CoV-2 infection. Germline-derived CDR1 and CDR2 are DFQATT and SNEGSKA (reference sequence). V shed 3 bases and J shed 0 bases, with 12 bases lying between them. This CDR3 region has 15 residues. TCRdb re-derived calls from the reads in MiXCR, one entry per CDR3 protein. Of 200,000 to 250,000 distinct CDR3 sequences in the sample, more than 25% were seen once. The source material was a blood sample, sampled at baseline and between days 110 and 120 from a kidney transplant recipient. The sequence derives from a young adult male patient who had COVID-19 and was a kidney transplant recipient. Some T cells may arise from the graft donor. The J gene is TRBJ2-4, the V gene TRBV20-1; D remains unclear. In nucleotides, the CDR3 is TGCAGTGCTAGCGAAGGGCCTCTAGCCAAAAACATTCAGTACTTC. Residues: CSASEGPLAKNIQYF.